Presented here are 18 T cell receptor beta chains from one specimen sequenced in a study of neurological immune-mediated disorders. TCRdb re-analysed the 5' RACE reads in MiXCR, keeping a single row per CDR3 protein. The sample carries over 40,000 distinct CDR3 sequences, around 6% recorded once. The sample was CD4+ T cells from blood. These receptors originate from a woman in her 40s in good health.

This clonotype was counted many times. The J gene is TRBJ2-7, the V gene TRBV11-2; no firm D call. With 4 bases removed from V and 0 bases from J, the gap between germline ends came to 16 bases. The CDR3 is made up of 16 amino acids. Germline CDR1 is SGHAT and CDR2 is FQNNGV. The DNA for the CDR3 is TGTGCCAGCAGCTCGTCATATGGGCCGAGCTCCTACGAGCAGTACTTC. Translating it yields CASSSSYGPSSYEQYF. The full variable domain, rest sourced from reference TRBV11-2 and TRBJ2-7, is EAGVAQSPRYKIIEKRQSVAFWCNPISGHATLYWYQQILGQGPKLLIQFQNNGVVDDSQLPKDRFSAERLKGVDSTLKIQPAKLEDSAVYLCASSSSYGPSSYEQYFGPGTRLTVT.

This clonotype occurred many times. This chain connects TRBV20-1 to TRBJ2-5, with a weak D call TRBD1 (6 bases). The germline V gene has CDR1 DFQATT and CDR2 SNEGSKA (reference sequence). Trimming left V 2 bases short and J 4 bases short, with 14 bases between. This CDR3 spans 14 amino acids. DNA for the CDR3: TGCAGTGCTAGAAACCCGAAGGGGGTAGAGACCCAGTACTTC. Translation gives CSARNPKGVETQYF.

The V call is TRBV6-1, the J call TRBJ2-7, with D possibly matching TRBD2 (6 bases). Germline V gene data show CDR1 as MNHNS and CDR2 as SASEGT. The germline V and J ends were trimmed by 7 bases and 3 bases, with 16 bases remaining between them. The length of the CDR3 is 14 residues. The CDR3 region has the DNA TGTGCCAGCATGCGGGGCGCAGGCGACTACGAGCAGTACTTC. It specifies CASMRGAGDYEQYF.

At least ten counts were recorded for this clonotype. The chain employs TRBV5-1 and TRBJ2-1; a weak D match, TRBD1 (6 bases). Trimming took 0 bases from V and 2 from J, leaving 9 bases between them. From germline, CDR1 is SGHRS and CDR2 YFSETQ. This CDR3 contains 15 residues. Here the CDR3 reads CASSLAGAPYNEQFF. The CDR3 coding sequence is TGCGCCAGCAGCTTGGCAGGGGCGCCCTACAATGAGCAGTTCTTC.

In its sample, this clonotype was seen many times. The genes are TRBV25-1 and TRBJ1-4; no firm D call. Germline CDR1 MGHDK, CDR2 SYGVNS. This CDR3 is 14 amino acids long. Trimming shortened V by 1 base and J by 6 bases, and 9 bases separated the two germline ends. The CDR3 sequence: CASSESGGHEKLFF. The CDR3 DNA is TGTGCCAGCAGTGAATCCGGAGGTCATGAAAAACTGTTTTTT. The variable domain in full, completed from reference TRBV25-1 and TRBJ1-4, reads EADIYQTPRYLVIGTGKKITLECSQTMGHDKMYWYQQDPGMELHLIHYSYGVNSTEKGDLSSESTVSRIRTEHFPLTLESARPSHTSQYLCASSESGGHEKLFFGSGTQLSVL.

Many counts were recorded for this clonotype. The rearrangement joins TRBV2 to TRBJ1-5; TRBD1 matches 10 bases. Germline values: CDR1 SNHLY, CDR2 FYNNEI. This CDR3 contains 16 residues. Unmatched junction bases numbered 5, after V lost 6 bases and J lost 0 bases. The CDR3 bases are TGTGCCAGCAGAGACAGGGGGCCTTATAGCAATCAGCCCCAGCATTTT. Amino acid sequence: CASRDRGPYSNQPQHF.

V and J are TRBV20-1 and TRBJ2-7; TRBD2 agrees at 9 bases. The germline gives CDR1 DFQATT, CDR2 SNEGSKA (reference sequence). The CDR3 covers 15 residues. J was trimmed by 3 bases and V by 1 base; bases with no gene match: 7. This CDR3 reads CSARGVTSGDYEQYF. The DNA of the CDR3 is TGCAGTGCTAGAGGGGTGACTAGCGGAGACTACGAGCAGTACTTC.

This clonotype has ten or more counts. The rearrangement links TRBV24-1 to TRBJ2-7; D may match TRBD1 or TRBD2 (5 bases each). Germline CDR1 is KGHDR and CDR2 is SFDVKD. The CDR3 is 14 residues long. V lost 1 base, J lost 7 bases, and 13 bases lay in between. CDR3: CATSDFSGTEEQYF. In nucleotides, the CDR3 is TGTGCCACCAGTGATTTTAGTGGGACCGAAGAGCAGTACTTC.

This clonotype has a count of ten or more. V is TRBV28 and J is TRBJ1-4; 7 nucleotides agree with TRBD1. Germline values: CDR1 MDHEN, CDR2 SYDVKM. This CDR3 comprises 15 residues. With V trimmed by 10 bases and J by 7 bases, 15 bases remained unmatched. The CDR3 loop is CAISEGALKGEKLFF. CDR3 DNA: TGTGCCATCTCGGAGGGGGCCCTAAAGGGTGAAAAACTGTTTTTT.

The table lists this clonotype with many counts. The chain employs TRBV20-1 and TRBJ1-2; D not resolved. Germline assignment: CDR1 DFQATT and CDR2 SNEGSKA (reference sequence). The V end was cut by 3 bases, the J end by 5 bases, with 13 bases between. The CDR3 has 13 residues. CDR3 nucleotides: TGCAGTGCTAGCCTGCGAGGGTCATATGGCTACACCTTC. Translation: CSASLRGSYGYTF.

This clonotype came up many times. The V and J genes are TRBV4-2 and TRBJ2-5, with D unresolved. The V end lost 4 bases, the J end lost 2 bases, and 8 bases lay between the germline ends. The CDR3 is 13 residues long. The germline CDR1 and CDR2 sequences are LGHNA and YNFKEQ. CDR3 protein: CASSRTSQETQYF. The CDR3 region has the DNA TGTGCCAGCAGCCGCACTTCGCAAGAGACCCAGTACTTC.

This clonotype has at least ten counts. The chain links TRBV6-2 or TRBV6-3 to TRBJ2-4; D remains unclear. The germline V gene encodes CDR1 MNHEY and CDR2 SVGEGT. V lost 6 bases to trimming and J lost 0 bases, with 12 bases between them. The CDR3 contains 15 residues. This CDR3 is CASSPLYLAKNIQYF. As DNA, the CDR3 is TGTGCCAGCAGCCCCCTCTATCTAGCCAAAAACATTCAGTACTTC.

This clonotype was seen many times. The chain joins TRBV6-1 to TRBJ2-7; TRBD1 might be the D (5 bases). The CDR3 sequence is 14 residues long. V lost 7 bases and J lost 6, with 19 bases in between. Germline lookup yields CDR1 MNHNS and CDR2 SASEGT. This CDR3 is CASTNNVGVREQYF. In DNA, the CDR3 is TGTGCCAGCACTAACAACGTAGGGGTACGCGAGCAGTACTTC.

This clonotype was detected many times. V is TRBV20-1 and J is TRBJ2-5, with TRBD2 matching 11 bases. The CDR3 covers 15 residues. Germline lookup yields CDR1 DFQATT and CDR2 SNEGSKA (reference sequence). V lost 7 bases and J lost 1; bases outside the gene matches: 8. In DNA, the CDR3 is TGCAGTGTCACCCAGGGGACTAGCGGCCAAGAGACCCAGTACTTC. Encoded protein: CSVTQGTSGQETQYF.

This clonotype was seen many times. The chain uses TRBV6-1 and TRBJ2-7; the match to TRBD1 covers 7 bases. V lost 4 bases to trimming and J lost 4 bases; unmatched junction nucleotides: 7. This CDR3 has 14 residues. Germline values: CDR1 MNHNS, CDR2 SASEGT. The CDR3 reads CASSGDRVRYEQYF. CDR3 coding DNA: TGTGCCAGCAGTGGAGACAGGGTTCGGTACGAGCAGTACTTC.

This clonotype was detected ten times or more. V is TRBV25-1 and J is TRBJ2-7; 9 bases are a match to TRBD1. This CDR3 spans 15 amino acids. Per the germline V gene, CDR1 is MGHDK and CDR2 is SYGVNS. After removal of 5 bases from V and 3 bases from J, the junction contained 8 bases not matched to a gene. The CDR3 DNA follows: TGTGCCAGCAGTCCATCGAACAGGGGGCTCTACGAGCAGTACTTC. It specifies CASSPSNRGLYEQYF.

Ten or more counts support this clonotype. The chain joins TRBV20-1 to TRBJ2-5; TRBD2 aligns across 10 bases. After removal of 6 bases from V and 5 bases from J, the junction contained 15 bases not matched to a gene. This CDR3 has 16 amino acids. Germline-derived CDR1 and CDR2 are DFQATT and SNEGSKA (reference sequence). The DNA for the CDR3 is TGCAGTGCCGAACCCCCGGGACTAGCGTGGGGGGAGACCCAGTACTTC. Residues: CSAEPPGLAWGETQYF.

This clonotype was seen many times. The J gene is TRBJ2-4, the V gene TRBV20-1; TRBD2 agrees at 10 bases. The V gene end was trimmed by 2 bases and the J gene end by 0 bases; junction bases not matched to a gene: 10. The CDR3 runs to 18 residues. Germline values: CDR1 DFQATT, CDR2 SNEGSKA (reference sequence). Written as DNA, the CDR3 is TGCAGTGCTAGAATGCCTAGCGGGAGTTTAGGAGCCAAAAACATTCAGTACTTC. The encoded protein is CSARMPSGSLGAKNIQYF.